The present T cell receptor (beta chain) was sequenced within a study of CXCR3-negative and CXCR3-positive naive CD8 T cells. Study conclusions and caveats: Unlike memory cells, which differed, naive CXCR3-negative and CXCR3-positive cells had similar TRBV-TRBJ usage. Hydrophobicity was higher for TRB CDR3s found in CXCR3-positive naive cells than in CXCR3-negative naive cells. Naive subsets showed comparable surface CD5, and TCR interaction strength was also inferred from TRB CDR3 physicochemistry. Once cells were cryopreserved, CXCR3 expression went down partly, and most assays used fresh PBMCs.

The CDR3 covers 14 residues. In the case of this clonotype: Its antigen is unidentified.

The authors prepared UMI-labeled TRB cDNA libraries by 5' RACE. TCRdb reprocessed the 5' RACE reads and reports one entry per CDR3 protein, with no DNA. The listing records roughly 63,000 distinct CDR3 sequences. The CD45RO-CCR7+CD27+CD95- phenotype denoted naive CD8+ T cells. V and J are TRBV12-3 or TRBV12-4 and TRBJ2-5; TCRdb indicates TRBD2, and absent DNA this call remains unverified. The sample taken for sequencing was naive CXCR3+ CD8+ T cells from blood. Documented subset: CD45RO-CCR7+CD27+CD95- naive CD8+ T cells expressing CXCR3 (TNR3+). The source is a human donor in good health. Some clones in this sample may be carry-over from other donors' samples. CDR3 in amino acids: CASSPGLAEETQYF.